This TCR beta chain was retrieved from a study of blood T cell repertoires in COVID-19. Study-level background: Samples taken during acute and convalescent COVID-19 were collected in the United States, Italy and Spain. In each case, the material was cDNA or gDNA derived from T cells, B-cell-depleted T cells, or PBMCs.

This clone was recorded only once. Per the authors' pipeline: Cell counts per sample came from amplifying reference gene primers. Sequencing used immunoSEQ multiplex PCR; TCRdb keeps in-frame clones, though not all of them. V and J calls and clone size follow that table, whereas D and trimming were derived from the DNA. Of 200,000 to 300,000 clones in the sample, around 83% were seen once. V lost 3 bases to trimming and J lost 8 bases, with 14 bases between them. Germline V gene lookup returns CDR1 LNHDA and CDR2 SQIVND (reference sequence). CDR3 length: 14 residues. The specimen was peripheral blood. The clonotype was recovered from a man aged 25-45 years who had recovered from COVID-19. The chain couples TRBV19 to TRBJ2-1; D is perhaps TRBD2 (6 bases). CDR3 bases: TGTGCCAGTAGTATGTTGTTCCTAGCGCATGAGCAGTTCTTC. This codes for CASSMLFLAHEQFF. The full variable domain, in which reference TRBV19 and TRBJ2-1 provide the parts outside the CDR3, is DGGITQSPKYLFRKEGQNVTLSCEQNLNHDAMYWYRQDPGQGLRLIYYSQIVNDFQKGDIAEGYSVSREKKESFPLTVTSAQKNPTAFYLCASSMLFLAHEQFFGPGTRLTVL.